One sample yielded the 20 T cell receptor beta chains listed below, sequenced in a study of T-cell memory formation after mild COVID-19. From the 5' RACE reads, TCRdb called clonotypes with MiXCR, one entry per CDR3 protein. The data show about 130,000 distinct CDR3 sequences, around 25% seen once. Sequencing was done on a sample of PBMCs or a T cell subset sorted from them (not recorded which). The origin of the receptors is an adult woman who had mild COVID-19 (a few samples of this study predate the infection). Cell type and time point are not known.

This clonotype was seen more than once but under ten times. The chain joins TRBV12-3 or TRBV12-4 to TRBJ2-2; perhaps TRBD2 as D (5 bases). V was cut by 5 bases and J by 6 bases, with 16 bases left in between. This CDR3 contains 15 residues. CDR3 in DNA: TGTGCCAGCAGTCGATCCGGGCACGGGGCCGGGGAGCTGTTTTTT. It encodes CASSRSGHGAGELFF.

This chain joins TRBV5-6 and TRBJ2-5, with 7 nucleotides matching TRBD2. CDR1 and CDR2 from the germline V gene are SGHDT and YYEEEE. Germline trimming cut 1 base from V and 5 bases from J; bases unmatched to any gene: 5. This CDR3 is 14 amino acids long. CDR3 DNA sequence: TGTGCCAGCAGCTTGAGTGGGAGGGTCGAGACCCAGTACTTC. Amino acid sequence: CASSLSGRVETQYF.

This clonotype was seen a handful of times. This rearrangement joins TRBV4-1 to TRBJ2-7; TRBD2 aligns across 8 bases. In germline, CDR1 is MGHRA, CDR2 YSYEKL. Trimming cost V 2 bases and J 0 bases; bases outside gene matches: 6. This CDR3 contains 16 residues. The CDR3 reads CASSQWVAGYSYEQYF. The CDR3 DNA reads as TGCGCCAGCAGCCAATGGGTAGCGGGGTACTCCTACGAGCAGTACTTC.

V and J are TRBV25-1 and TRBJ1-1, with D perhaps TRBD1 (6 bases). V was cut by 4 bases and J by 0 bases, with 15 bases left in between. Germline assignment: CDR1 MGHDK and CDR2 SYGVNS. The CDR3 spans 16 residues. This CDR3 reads CASSGNPRDMNTEAFF. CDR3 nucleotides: TGTGCCAGCAGTGGCAACCCGAGGGACATGAACACTGAAGCTTTCTTT.

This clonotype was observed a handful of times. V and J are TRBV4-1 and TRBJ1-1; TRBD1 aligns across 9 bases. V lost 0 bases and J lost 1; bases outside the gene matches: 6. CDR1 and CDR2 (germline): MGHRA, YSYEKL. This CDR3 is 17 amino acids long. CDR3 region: CASSQDPGQGSNTEAFF. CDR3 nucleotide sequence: TGCGCCAGCAGCCAAGATCCGGGACAGGGATCGAACACTGAAGCTTTCTTT.

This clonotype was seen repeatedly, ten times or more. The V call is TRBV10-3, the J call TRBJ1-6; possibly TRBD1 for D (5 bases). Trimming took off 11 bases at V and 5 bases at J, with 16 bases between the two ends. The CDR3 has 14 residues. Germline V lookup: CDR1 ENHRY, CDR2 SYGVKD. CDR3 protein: CAPSGGPDNSPLHF. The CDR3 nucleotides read TGTGCCCCGTCCGGGGGACCCGATAATTCACCCCTCCACTTT.

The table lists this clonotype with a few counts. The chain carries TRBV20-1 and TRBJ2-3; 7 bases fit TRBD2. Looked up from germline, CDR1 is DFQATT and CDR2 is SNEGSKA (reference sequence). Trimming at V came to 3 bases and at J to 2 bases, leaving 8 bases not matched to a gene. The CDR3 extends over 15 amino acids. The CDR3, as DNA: TGCAGTGCTAGTGCACCTAGCGGCTACACAGATACGCAGTATTTT. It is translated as CSASAPSGYTDTQYF.

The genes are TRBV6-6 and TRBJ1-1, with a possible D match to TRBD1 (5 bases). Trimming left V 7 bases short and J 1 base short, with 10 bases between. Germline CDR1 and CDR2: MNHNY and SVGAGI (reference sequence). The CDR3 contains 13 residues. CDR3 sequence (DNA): TGTGCCAGCAATCAGGGCGCGAACACTGAAGCTTTCTTT. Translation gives CASNQGANTEAFF.

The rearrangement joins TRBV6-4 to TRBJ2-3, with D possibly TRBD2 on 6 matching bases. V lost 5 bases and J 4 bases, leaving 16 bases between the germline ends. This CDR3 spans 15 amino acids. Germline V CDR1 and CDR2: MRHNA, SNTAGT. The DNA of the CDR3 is TGTGCCAGCAGTCCCCAGCTAGCGAGTTCAGATACGCAGTATTTT. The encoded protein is CASSPQLASSDTQYF.

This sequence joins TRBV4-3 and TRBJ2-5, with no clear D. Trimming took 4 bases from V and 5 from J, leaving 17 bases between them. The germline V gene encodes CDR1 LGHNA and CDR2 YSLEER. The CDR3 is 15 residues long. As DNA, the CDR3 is TGCGCCAGCAGCCCGAGCCACACACTTTCGGAGACCCAGTACTTC. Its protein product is CASSPSHTLSETQYF.

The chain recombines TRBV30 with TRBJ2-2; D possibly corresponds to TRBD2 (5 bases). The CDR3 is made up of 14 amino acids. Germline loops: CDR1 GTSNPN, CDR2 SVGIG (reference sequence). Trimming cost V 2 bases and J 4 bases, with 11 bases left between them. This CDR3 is CAWSIGIGTGELFF. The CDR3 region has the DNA TGTGCCTGGAGTATCGGGATCGGCACCGGGGAGCTGTTTTTT.

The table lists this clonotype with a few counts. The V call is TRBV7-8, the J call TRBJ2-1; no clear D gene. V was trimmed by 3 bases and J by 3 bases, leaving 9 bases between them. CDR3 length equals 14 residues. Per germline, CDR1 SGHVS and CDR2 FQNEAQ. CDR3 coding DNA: TGTGCCAGCAGCTTCAAAGACCACTACAATGAGCAGTTCTTC. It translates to CASSFKDHYNEQFF.

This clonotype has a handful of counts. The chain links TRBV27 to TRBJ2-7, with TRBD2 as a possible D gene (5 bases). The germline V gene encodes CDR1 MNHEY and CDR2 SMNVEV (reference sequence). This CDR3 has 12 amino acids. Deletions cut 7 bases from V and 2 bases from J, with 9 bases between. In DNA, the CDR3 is TGTGCCAGCAAGTCGGAGGCCTACGAGCAGTACTTC. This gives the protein CASKSEAYEQYF.

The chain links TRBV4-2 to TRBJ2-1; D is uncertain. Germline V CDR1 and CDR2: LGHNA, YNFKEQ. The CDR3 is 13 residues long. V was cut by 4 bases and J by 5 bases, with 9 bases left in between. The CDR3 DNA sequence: TGTGCCAGCAGCCCCGGCAGAAACAATGAGCAGTTCTTC. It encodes CASSPGRNNEQFF.

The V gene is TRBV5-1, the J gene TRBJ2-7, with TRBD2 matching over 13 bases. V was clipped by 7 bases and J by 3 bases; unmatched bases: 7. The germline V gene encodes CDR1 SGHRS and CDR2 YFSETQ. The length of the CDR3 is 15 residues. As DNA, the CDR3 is TGCGCCAGCGCGGGACTAGCGGGAAATGGCTACGAGCAGTACTTC. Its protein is CASAGLAGNGYEQYF.

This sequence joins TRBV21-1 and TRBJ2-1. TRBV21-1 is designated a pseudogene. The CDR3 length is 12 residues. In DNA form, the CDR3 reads TGTGCCAGCAGCAGGAAGTGGAATGAGCAGTTCTTC. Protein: CASSRKWNEQFF.

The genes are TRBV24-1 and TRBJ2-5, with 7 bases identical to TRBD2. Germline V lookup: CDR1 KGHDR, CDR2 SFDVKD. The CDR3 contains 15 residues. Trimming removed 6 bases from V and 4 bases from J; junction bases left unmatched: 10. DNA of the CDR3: TGTGCCACCAGTTCGGGGGATGGCGGGGGAGAGACCCAGTACTTC. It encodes CATSSGDGGGETQYF.

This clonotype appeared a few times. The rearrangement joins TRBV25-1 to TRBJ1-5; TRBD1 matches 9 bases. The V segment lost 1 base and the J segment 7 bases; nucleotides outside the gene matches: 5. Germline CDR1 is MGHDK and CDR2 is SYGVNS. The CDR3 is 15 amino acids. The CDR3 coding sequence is TGTGCCAGCAGTGAATCTTCACAGGGGGCCCAGCCCCAGCATTTT. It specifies CASSESSQGAQPQHF.

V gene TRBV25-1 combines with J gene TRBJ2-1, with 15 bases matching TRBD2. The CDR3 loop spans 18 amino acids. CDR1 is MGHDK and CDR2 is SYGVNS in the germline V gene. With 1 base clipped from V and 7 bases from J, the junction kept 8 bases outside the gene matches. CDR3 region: CASSESRTSGRGANEQFF. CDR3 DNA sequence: TGTGCCAGCAGTGAATCCCGGACTAGCGGGAGGGGGGCGAATGAGCAGTTCTTC.

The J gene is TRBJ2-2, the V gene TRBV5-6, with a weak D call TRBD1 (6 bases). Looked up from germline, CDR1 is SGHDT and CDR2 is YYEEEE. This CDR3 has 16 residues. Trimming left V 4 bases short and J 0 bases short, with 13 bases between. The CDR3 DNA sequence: TGTGCCAGCAGCGAAACCGGGACAACGAACACCGGGGAGCTGTTTTTT. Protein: CASSETGTTNTGELFF.